The 14 T cell receptor beta chains in this list originate from one sample, sequenced in a study of blood T cell repertoires in COVID-19 (dated by TCRdb to the early 2020s). The library was built by means of the immunoSEQ multiplex PCR assay. TCRdb took over this immuneACCESS table, retaining in-frame rearrangements with V and J assigned. Such tables are incomplete; in checked studies, under half of the missing clones stem from an unresolved V gene, and the remainder is unexplained. For this sample the table gives roughly 350,000 clones, of which 85% were detected only once. Of the sample, 3% to 4% falls within the top ten clones. Sequenced sample: peripheral blood. The receptors were sampled from a woman under 30 with acute or convalescent COVID-19.

The chain couples TRBV19 to TRBJ1-2, with TRBD1 matching over 7 bases. The CDR3 is made up of 13 amino acids. The trim removed 2 bases at V and 8 bases at J, leaving 5 bases unmatched. Germline CDR1 reads LNHDA; CDR2 reads SQIVND (reference sequence). The CDR3 DNA reads TGTGCCAGTAGTATAAGGGACAGCGAAGGCTACACCTTC. Encoded protein: CASSIRDSEGYTF.

J is TRBJ2-7 and V is TRBV19; 8 bases match TRBD2. The length of the CDR3 is 14 residues. The V gene end was trimmed by 9 bases and the J gene end by 3 bases; junction bases not matched to a gene: 10. Germline V lookup: CDR1 LNHDA, CDR2 SQIVND (reference sequence). CDR3 sequence: CASAPGLENYEQYF. The CDR3 DNA reads as TGTGCCAGCGCCCCGGGACTAGAGAACTACGAGCAGTACTTC.

This clone was recorded only once. This sequence joins TRBV6-5 and TRBJ1-2; TRBD1 agrees at 7 bases. CDR1 is MNHEY, CDR2 SVGAGI, per germline. The CDR3 has 15 amino acids. V dropped 2 bases and J dropped 3; count of bases not matched to a gene: 6. The CDR3 DNA follows: TGTGCCAGCAGTTACGTCCGACAGGGTCACTATGGCTACACCTTC. As protein: CASSYVRQGHYGYTF.

The genes are TRBV7-9 and TRBJ2-7; 10 positions agree with TRBD2. This CDR3 has 15 residues. The germline V gene has CDR1 SEHNR and CDR2 FQNEAQ (reference sequence). V shed 1 base, J shed 2 bases, and the junction held 2 bases outside the gene matches. The CDR3 sequence: CASSLGSGRAYEQYF. The DNA of the CDR3 is TGTGCCAGCAGCTTAGGGAGCGGGAGGGCCTACGAGCAGTACTTC. The full variable domain, completed using reference TRBV7-9 and TRBJ2-7, is DTGVSQNPRHKITKRGQNVTFRCDPISEHNRLYWYRQTLGQGPEFLTYFQNEAQLEKSRLLSDRFSAERPKGSFSTLEIQRTEQGDSAMYLCASSLGSGRAYEQYFGPGTRLTVT.

The rearrangement links TRBV9 to TRBJ2-3; 11 nucleotides line up with TRBD2. Germline values: CDR1 SGDLS, CDR2 YYNGEE. The CDR3 runs 18 residues. Trimming took 4 bases from V and 7 from J; bases not matched to a gene: 17. In nucleotides, the CDR3 is TGTGCCAGCAGCACCCCCTCCGGGACTAGCGGAATATCAAATACGCAGTATTTT. This sequence encodes CASSTPSGTSGISNTQYF.

The rearrangement uses TRBV30 and TRBJ2-4; no definite D call. In germline, CDR1 is GTSNPN, CDR2 SVGIG (reference sequence). The CDR3 spans 15 residues. Trimming took 0 bases from V and 0 from J, leaving 9 bases between them. In DNA form, the CDR3 reads TGTGCCTGGAGTGTCGGTTTGGTAGCCAAAAACATTCAGTACTTC. Protein sequence: CAWSVGLVAKNIQYF.

This clone was seen only once. Written as DNA, the CDR3 is TGCGCCAGCAGCCAAGCCCGGACAGAGAACACTGAAGCTTTCTTT. As protein: CASSQARTENTEAFF. The rearrangement links TRBV4-1 to TRBJ1-1; D perhaps matches TRBD1 (6 bases). The V end lost 1 base, the J end lost 1 base, and 10 bases lay between the germline ends. This CDR3 comprises 15 residues. Germline loops: CDR1 MGHRA, CDR2 YSYEKL.

The gene calls are TRBV24-1 and TRBJ2-2, with TRBD1 identical over 10 bases. The V and J ends lost 5 bases and 1 base, in that order; junction bases with no gene match: 9. Germline V gives CDR1 KGHDR, CDR2 SFDVKD. This CDR3 region has 18 residues. The DNA of the CDR3 is TGTGCCACCAGTGCCTTACCCGGACAGGGGGTGAACACCGGGGAGCTGTTTTTT. This codes for CATSALPGQGVNTGELFF.

V and J are TRBV5-1 and TRBJ2-7; D is possibly TRBD1 (6 bases). The CDR3 is 15 residues long. V was trimmed by 0 bases and J by 2 bases, leaving 12 bases between them. Germline CDR1 reads SGHRS; CDR2 reads YFSETQ. DNA for the CDR3: TGCGCCAGCAGCTTGGCCCCGGACAGTCCCTACGAGCAGTACTTC. This codes for CASSLAPDSPYEQYF.

This rearrangement joins TRBV6-5 to TRBJ2-7; 7 bases map to TRBD2. This CDR3 is built from 11 residues. Germline-derived CDR1 and CDR2 are MNHEY and SVGAGI. J was trimmed by 6 bases and V by 9 bases; bases with no gene match: 5. CDR3 coding DNA: TGTGCCAGTCTCTGGGGGGGCGAGCAGTACTTC. Translated: CASLWGGEQYF.

The J gene is TRBJ2-3, the V gene TRBV6-4; D is perhaps TRBD1 (5 bases). The germline V gene has CDR1 MRHNA and CDR2 SNTAGT. V shed 0 bases and J shed 0 bases, with 10 bases lying between them. CDR3 length: 16 residues. The CDR3 is CASSDSQGFSTDTQYF. In DNA, the CDR3 is TGTGCCAGCAGTGACTCTCAGGGCTTTAGCACAGATACGCAGTATTTT.

V gene TRBV4-1 combines with J gene TRBJ2-7; 10 positions match TRBD1. Germline lookup yields CDR1 MGHRA and CDR2 YSYEKL. CDR3 length: 15 amino acids. With V trimmed by 4 bases and J by 3 bases, 6 bases remained unmatched. The CDR3 sequence is CASSPGTGDFYEQYF. CDR3 DNA: TGCGCCAGCAGCCCCGGGACAGGGGACTTCTACGAGCAGTACTTC.

The rearrangement joins TRBV11-2 to TRBJ1-3; the match to TRBD1 covers 9 bases. Germline-derived CDR1 and CDR2 are SGHAT and FQNNGV. Trimming at V came to 5 bases and at J to 2 bases, leaving 4 bases not matched to a gene. The CDR3 runs 15 residues. This CDR3 is CASSKQGAPGNTIYF. The CDR3 DNA reads as TGTGCCAGCAGCAAACAGGGGGCCCCTGGAAACACCATATATTTT.

In its sample, this clone was seen once. The J gene is TRBJ2-1, the V gene TRBV28; a weak D match, TRBD1 (7 bases). The CDR3 consists of 20 residues. Germline V gives CDR1 MDHEN, CDR2 SYDVKM. V shed 3 bases and J shed 0 bases, with 24 bases lying between them. The CDR3 DNA reads TGTGCCAGCAGTTTCAATAGGGCCATCCCGGGGGACAGCTCCTACAATGAGCAGTTCTTC. Translating it yields CASSFNRAIPGDSSYNEQFF.